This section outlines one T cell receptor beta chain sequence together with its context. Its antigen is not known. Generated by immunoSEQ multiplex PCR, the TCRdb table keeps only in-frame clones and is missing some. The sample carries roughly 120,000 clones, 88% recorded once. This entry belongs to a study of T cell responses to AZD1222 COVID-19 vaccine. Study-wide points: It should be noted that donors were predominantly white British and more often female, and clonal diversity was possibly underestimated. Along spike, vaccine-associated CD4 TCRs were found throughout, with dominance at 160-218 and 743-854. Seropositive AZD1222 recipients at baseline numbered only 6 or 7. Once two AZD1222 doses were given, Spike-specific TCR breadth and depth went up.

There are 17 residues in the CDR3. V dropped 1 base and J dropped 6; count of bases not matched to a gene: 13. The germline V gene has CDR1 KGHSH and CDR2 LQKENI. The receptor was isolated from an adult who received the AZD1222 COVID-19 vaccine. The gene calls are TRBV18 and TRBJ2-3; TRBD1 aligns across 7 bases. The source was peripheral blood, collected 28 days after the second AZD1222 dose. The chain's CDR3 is CASSPLATGSHLDTQYF. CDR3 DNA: TGTGCCAGCTCACCACTTGCGACAGGGTCACACCTGGATACGCAGTATTTT.